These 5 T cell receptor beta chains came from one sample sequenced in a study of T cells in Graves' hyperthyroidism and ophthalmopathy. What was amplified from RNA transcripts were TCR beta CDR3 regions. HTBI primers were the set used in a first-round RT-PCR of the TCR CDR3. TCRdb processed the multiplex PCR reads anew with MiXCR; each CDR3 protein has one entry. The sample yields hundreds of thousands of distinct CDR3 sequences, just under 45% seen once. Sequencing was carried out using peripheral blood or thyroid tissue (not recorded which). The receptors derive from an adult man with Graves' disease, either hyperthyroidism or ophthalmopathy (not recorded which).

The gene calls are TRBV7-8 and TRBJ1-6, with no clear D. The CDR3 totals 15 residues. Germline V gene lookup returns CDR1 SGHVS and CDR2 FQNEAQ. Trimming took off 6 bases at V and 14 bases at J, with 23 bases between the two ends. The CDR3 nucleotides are TGTGCCAGCAGTTCTGGTAGCCAGGCGGCTTTGTCCCTCCACTTT. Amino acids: CASSSGSQAALSLHF. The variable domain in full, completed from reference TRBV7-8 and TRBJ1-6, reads GAGVSQSPRYKVAKRGQDVALRCDPISGHVSLFWYQQALGQGPEFLTYFQNEAQLDKSGLPSDRFFAERPEGSVSTLKIQRTQQEDSAVYLCASSSGSQAALSLHFGNGTRLTVT.

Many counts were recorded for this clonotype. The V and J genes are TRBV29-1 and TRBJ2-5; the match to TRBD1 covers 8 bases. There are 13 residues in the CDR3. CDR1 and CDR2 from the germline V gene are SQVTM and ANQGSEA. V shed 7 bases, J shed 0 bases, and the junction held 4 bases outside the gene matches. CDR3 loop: CSARDRHQETQYF. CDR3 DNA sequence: TGCAGCGCCCGGGACAGGCACCAAGAGACCCAGTACTTC.

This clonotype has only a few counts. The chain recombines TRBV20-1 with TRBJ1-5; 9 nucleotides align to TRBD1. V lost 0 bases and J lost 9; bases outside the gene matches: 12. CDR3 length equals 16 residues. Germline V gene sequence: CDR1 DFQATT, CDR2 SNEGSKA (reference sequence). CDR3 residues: CSARDPGTGINWPQHF. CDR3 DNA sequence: TGCAGTGCTAGAGATCCCGGGACAGGGATCAATTGGCCCCAGCATTTT.

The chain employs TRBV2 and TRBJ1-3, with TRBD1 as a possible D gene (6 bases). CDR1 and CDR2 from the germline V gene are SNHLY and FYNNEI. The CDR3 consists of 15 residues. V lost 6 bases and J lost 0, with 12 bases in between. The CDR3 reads CASSSPDSSGNTIYF. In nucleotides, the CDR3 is TGTGCCAGCAGCTCCCCGGACAGCTCTGGAAACACCATATATTTT.

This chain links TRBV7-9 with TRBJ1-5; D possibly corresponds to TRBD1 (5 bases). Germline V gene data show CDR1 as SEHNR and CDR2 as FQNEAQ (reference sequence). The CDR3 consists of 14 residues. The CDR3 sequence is CARLSRDDNQPQHF. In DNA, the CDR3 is TGTGCTAGACTTAGCAGGGACGACAACCAGCCCCAGCATTTT.